This entry lists 19 T cell receptor beta chains sequenced from one sample in a study of T cells in localized non-small cell lung cancer. Profiling relied on immunoSEQ multiplex PCR, and the TCRdb table lists in-frame clones only, not all of them. The sample records about 59,000 clones, more than 85% being singletons. Sequences were derived from peripheral blood, sampled before any cancer treatment. Every receptor here comes from a man aged 40-75 years with stage I lung adenocarcinoma.

V is TRBV15 and J is TRBJ2-1; TRBD2 is a possible D gene (6 bases). The germline CDR1 and CDR2 sequences are LNHNV and YYDKDF (reference sequence). The CDR3 runs 14 residues. V was shortened by 1 base and J by 4 bases, with 8 bases between the two germline ends. The CDR3 sequence is CATSRGGLYNEQFF. In nucleotides, the CDR3 is TGTGCCACCAGCAGAGGGGGACTTTACAATGAGCAGTTCTTC. The full variable domain, completed using reference TRBV15 and TRBJ2-1, is DAMVIQNPRYQVTQFGKPVTLSCSQTLNHNVMYWYQQKSSQAPKLLFHYYDKDFNNEADTPDNFQSRRPNTSFCFLDIRSPGLGDTAMYLCATSRGGLYNEQFFGPGTRLTVL.

The CDR3 DNA reads TGCGCCAGCAGCCACGCCGGGAGCTCAGATACGCAGTATTTT. As protein: CASSHAGSSDTQYF. The chain carries TRBV4-1 and TRBJ2-3; possibly TRBD2 for D (6 bases). Trimming removed 3 bases at V and 4 bases at J, with 11 bases between. The CDR3 totals 14 residues. Germline loops: CDR1 MGHRA, CDR2 YSYEKL.

This chain uses TRBV27 with TRBJ1-2; D unclear. The CDR3 covers 14 residues. Trimming stripped 3 bases from V and 6 bases from J, with 14 bases between. CDR1 and CDR2 from the germline V gene are MNHEY and SMNVEV (reference sequence). CDR3 amino acids: CASSLTWEVNGYTF. Here the CDR3 DNA reads TGTGCCAGCAGTTTGACCTGGGAGGTGAATGGCTACACCTTC.

This rearrangement joins TRBV4-1 to TRBJ2-1, with a tentative D call TRBD1 (6 bases). The CDR3 length is 13 residues. V lost 4 bases to trimming and J lost 4 bases, with 8 bases between them. Germline-derived CDR1 and CDR2 are MGHRA and YSYEKL. CDR3 sequence reads: CASSPGQYNEQFF. DNA of the CDR3: TGCGCCAGCAGCCCTGGACAGTACAATGAGCAGTTCTTC.

The V gene is TRBV25-1, the J gene TRBJ2-2; D perhaps matches TRBD1 (6 bases). The CDR3 contains 13 residues. V was clipped by 6 bases and J by 1 base, with 6 bases between them. The germline gives CDR1 MGHDK, CDR2 SYGVNS. In DNA, the CDR3 is TGTGCCAGCAGCAGGGGGAACACCGGGGAGCTGTTTTTT. This codes for CASSRGNTGELFF.

The chain carries TRBV4-2 and TRBJ1-3, with D tentatively TRBD1 (5 bases). The CDR3 covers 17 residues. V was trimmed by 0 bases and J by 1 base, leaving 13 bases between them. Germline CDR1 reads LGHNA; CDR2 reads YNFKEQ. CDR3: CASSQDSGTHSGNTIYF. The CDR3 DNA follows: TGTGCCAGCAGCCAAGATAGCGGGACTCATTCTGGAAACACCATATATTTT.

The chain joins TRBV9 to TRBJ1-2; 8 bases are a match to TRBD1. This CDR3 spans 14 amino acids. V dropped 0 bases and J dropped 5; count of bases not matched to a gene: 3. Germline V CDR1 and CDR2: SGDLS, YYNGEE. As DNA, the CDR3 is TGTGCCAGCAGCGTAGGGACAGGGTGGTATGGCTACACCTTC. It translates to CASSVGTGWYGYTF.

V is TRBV18 and J is TRBJ2-7; 7 bases map to TRBD2. This CDR3 spans 16 amino acids. The V and J ends lost 6 bases and 0 bases, in that order; junction bases with no gene match: 11. Per germline, CDR1 KGHSH and CDR2 LQKENI. The CDR3, as DNA: TGTGCCAGCTCCTCGGGCGGAGGCGGGAGCTCCTACGAGCAGTACTTC. Protein product: CASSSGGGGSSYEQYF.

In this sample, this clone turned up a few times. The chain combines TRBV5-6 with TRBJ2-7; TRBD2 might be the D (6 bases). Germline V gives CDR1 SGHDT, CDR2 YYEEEE. V was trimmed by 2 bases and J by 4 bases, leaving 16 bases between them. CDR3 length equals 15 residues. The CDR3 DNA follows: TGTGCCAGCAGCTTTTTCCAGGGCGGGGAATACGAGCAGTACTTC. Its translation is CASSFFQGGEYEQYF. Full variable domain (outside the CDR3, taken from reference TRBV5-6 and TRBJ2-7): DAGVTQSPTHLIKTRGQQVTLRCSPKSGHDTVSWYQQALGQGPQFIFQYYEEEERQRGNFPDRFSGHQFPNYSSELNVNALLLGDSALYLCASSFFQGGEYEQYFGPGTRLTVT.

The chain combines TRBV28 with TRBJ1-3; D gene uncertain. Germline V gene sequence: CDR1 MDHEN, CDR2 SYDVKM. The CDR3 covers 12 residues. V was pared by 6 bases and J by 0 bases, with 3 bases between. The CDR3 loop is CASRVSGNTIYF. The DNA of the CDR3 is TGTGCCAGCAGAGTCTCTGGAAACACCATATATTTT. Combining the CDR3 with reference TRBV28 and TRBJ1-3 gives the whole variable domain DVKVTQSSRYLVKRTGEKVFLECVQDMDHENMFWYRQDPGLGLRLIYFSYDVKMKEKGDIPEGYSVSREKKERFSLILESASTNQTSMYLCASRVSGNTIYFGEGSWLTVV.

The chain links TRBV5-1 to TRBJ2-1; 10 nucleotides agree with TRBD2. The germline gives CDR1 SGHRS, CDR2 YFSETQ. V lost 4 bases to trimming and J lost 2 bases; unmatched junction nucleotides: 3. The CDR3 has 15 amino acids. The CDR3 nucleotides read TGCGCCAGCAGCCCCGGGACTAGCGCCTACAATGAGCAGTTCTTC. It encodes CASSPGTSAYNEQFF. The full variable domain, completed using reference TRBV5-1 and TRBJ2-1, is KAGVTQTPRYLIKTRGQQVTLSCSPISGHRSVSWYQQTPGQGLQFLFEYFSETQRNKGNFPGRFSGRQFSNSRSEMNVSTLELGDSALYLCASSPGTSAYNEQFFGPGTRLTVL.

The CDR3 loop reads CASSPRWGDTIYF. In DNA, the CDR3 is TGTGCCAGCAGCCCCCGTTGGGGGGACACCATATATTTT. The chain links TRBV7-2 to TRBJ1-3; a weak D match, TRBD1 (5 bases). The CDR3 runs 13 residues. CDR1 and CDR2 from the germline V gene are SGHTA and FQGNSA. V was cut by 5 bases and J by 8 bases, with 13 bases left in between.

J is TRBJ2-7 and V is TRBV19, with D perhaps being TRBD1 or TRBD2 (5 bases each). The CDR3 consists of 16 residues. Trimming cost V 5 bases and J 2 bases, with 19 bases left between them. CDR1 and CDR2 from the germline V gene are LNHDA and SQIVND (reference sequence). Here the CDR3 reads CASSPFLRDGAYEQYF. CDR3 in DNA: TGTGCCAGTAGTCCGTTTCTCCGGGACGGGGCCTACGAGCAGTACTTC.

The chain is built from TRBV2 and TRBJ1-3; D gene ambiguous. CDR1 SNHLY and CDR2 FYNNEI come from the germline V gene. The ends were cut back, 8 bases at V and 6 bases at J, with 14 bases in the middle. The CDR3 consists of 13 residues. CDR3 in amino acids: CASCRLWENTIYF. The CDR3 coding sequence is TGTGCCAGCTGTCGGCTATGGGAAAACACCATATATTTT.

The genes are TRBV7-9 and TRBJ2-1; 14 nucleotides agree with TRBD2. Germline CDR1 and CDR2: SEHNR and FQNEAQ (reference sequence). The CDR3 totals 18 residues. With 4 bases clipped from V and 8 bases from J, the junction kept 13 bases outside the gene matches. The CDR3 sequence is CASSSTSGRVTTSDEQFF. CDR3 in DNA: TGTGCCAGCAGCTCGACTAGCGGGAGGGTCACCACCAGCGATGAGCAGTTCTTC.

CDR3 DNA sequence: TGTGCCAGCAGCTTGAGGGGTGAAAAACTGTTTTTT. It codes for CASSLRGEKLFF. The chain employs TRBV11-3 and TRBJ1-4, with D possibly being TRBD1 (5 bases). The germline V gene encodes CDR1 SGHNT and CDR2 YENEEA. Deletions cut 3 bases from V and 7 bases from J, with 6 bases between. CDR3 size: 12 residues.

The chain carries TRBV4-1 and TRBJ2-5, with D unresolved. Germline CDR1 MGHRA, CDR2 YSYEKL. With 3 bases removed from V and 5 bases from J, the gap between germline ends came to 10 bases. The CDR3 sequence is 13 residues long. Here the CDR3 reads CASSQRWGETQYF. CDR3 DNA: TGCGCCAGCAGCCAGAGATGGGGTGAGACCCAGTACTTC.

This clone was observed a single time. The chain uses TRBV28 and TRBJ1-1; D is uncertain. From germline, CDR1 is MDHEN and CDR2 SYDVKM. The CDR3 runs 11 residues. Between the trimmed V and J ends, which lost 2 bases and 11 bases, there was a span of 9 bases. CDR3 in DNA: TGTGCCAGCAGTTTAGCAAGGTTGGCTTTCTTT. It specifies CASSLARLAFF. Supplemented by reference TRBV28 and TRBJ1-1, the full variable domain reads DVKVTQSSRYLVKRTGEKVFLECVQDMDHENMFWYRQDPGLGLRLIYFSYDVKMKEKGDIPEGYSVSREKKERFSLILESASTNQTSMYLCASSLARLAFFGQGTRLTVV.

This clone was detected a few times. The chain recombines TRBV6-5 with TRBJ2-3; 10 bases map to TRBD2. Germline values: CDR1 MNHEY, CDR2 SVGAGI. The CDR3 loop spans 15 amino acids. V lost 6 bases to trimming and J lost 0 bases; unmatched junction nucleotides: 3. Here the CDR3 DNA reads TGTGCCAGCAGGCGACTAGCGGGTAGCACAGATACGCAGTATTTT. Residues: CASRRLAGSTDTQYF.